This TCR beta chain comes out of a study of shared T cell receptors in the human thymus. Assay used: immunoSEQ multiplex PCR; TCRdb lists only in-frame clones, some missing. The table shows over 65,000 clones, with roughly 96% occurring only once. Sequenced input: thymocytes. This clonotype was sampled from a human donor.

CDR3 loop: CAWSVMGGTSEDEQYF. CDR3 in DNA: TGTGCCTGGAGTGTAATGGGTGGGACCTCCGAGGACGAGCAGTACTTC. The rearrangement joins TRBV30 to TRBJ2-7, with D possibly being TRBD1 or TRBD2 (5 bases each). The CDR3 runs to 16 residues. V was shortened by 0 bases and J by 5 bases, with 20 bases between the two germline ends. CDR1 is GTSNPN, CDR2 SVGIG, per germline (reference sequence). Supplemented by reference TRBV30 and TRBJ2-7, the full variable domain reads SQTIHQWPATLVQPVGSPLSLECTVEGTSNPNLYWYRQAAGRGLQLLFYSVGIGQISSEVPQNLSASRPQDRQFILSSKKLLLSDSGFYLCAWSVMGGTSEDEQYFGPGTRLTVT.